The 32 T cell receptor beta chains in this list originate from one sample, sequenced in a study of T cell repertoires in cytomegalovirus infection. TCRdb used MiXCR to reprocess the reads, holding one entry per CDR3 protein. This table holds some 440,000 distinct CDR3 sequences, approximately 32% found once. What was sequenced was PBMCs. The receptors come from a human donor in good health (CMV status not recorded). Some clones in this sample may be carry-over from other donors' samples.

This clonotype was seen ten or more times. Germline and junction disagree at one end, which may indicate a read error. The CDR3 spells CASSLGGSDTQYF. In DNA form, the CDR3 reads TGTGCCAGCAGTTTAGGAGGCAGTGATACGCAGTATTTT. J is TRBJ2-3 and V is TRBV11-2; tentative D call: TRBD2 (5 bases). The CDR3 loop spans 13 amino acids. Germline-derived CDR1 and CDR2 are SGHAT and FQNNGV.

In DNA form, the CDR3 reads TGCAGTGCTCCGGACGGAAACACTGAAGCTTTCTTT. Encoded protein: CSAPDGNTEAFF. The chain employs TRBV20-1 and TRBJ1-1, with D unclear. The CDR3 loop spans 12 amino acids. Trimming shortened V by 5 bases and J by 2 bases, and 9 bases separated the two germline ends. Germline values: CDR1 DFQATT, CDR2 SNEGSKA (reference sequence).

Ten or more counts support this clonotype. This sequence joins TRBV7-9 and TRBJ1-1; D might be TRBD1 (6 bases). The CDR3 contains 15 residues. Germline V gene data show CDR1 as SEHNR and CDR2 as FQNEAQ (reference sequence). V was clipped by 5 bases and J by 5 bases, with 18 bases between them. CDR3 DNA sequence: TGTGCCAGCAGCGAGCCTACAGGGACGCGTACTGAAGCTTTCTTT. This sequence encodes CASSEPTGTRTEAFF.

This chain joins TRBV7-9 and TRBJ1-3, with TRBD1 identical over 7 bases. CDR1 and CDR2 from the germline V gene are SEHNR and FQNEAQ (reference sequence). V gave up 3 bases and J gave up 8 bases; unmatched junction bases: 13. The CDR3 has 16 residues. CDR3 DNA sequence: TGTGCCAGCAGCTTGGGAAGACAGGGCAGTGTGGACACCATATATTTT. Residues: CASSLGRQGSVDTIYF.

This chain links TRBV6-5 with TRBJ2-6; D is undetermined. Per germline, CDR1 MNHEY and CDR2 SVGAGI. The length of the CDR3 is 18 residues. V lost 0 bases to trimming and J lost 2 bases, with 14 bases between them. CDR3 sequence reads: CASSYSRQEVTGANVLTF. The CDR3 nucleotides read TGTGCCAGCAGTTACTCGCGTCAGGAAGTGACTGGGGCCAACGTCCTGACTTTC.

The V and J genes are TRBV20-1 and TRBJ2-1; D is possibly TRBD2 (5 bases). The length of the CDR3 is 16 residues. Germline V gene data show CDR1 as DFQATT and CDR2 as SNEGSKA (reference sequence). The germline V and J ends were trimmed by 0 bases and 5 bases, with 17 bases remaining between them. The CDR3 protein is CSARDVGAPTDNEQFF. In DNA form, the CDR3 reads TGCAGTGCTAGAGATGTGGGAGCTCCTACGGACAATGAGCAGTTCTTC.

This clonotype appeared many times. This rearrangement joins TRBV12-3 or TRBV12-4 to TRBJ1-2; D remains unclear. The CDR3 is 14 residues long. Trimming pared 3 bases from V and 6 bases from J, leaving 14 bases between. CDR3 coding DNA: TGTGCCAGCAGTTTTTTTCTGACTAAGGATGGCTACACCTTC. Translated, it gives CASSFFLTKDGYTF.

The V and J genes are TRBV20-1 and TRBJ2-2; 7 positions agree with TRBD2. The CDR3 is 13 residues long. The V gene's germline CDR1 is DFQATT and CDR2 SNEGSKA (reference sequence). The J segment lost 5 bases and the V segment lost 6 bases, leaving 6 bases of the junction unmatched. The CDR3 loop is CSARDYSTGELFF. In DNA, the CDR3 is TGCAGTGCCAGGGACTATTCAACCGGGGAGCTGTTTTTT.

This chain connects TRBV3-1 to TRBJ2-3; D remains ambiguous. The CDR3 runs 15 residues. V gave up 0 bases and J gave up 5 bases, with 12 bases separating them. Germline V gives CDR1 LGHDT, CDR2 YNNKEL (reference sequence). The CDR3 here is CASSQESQWGDTQYF. The CDR3 coding sequence is TGTGCCAGCAGCCAAGAGTCGCAGTGGGGAGATACGCAGTATTTT.

This clonotype was detected ten times or more. V is TRBV7-8 and J is TRBJ2-7, with unresolved D. Germline V CDR1 and CDR2: SGHVS, FQNEAQ. The CDR3 covers 13 residues. Trimming left V 8 bases short and J 4 bases short, with 15 bases between. This CDR3 is CASHHAGEYEQYF. As DNA, the CDR3 is TGTGCCAGCCACCACGCAGGAGAGTACGAGCAGTACTTC.

This sequence joins TRBV19 and TRBJ1-6; TRBD1 aligns across 9 bases. V lost 8 bases and J lost 7; bases outside the gene matches: 3. CDR3 length equals 13 residues. Per germline, CDR1 LNHDA and CDR2 SQIVND (reference sequence). The CDR3 DNA is TGTGCCAGTGGACAGGGGTACAATTCACCCCTCCACTTT. This translates into CASGQGYNSPLHF. The full variable domain, with the rest looked up from reference TRBV19 and TRBJ1-6, is DGGITQSPKYLFRKEGQNVTLSCEQNLNHDAMYWYRQDPGQGLRLIYYSQIVNDFQKGDIAEGYSVSREKKESFPLTVTSAQKNPTAFYLCASGQGYNSPLHFGNGTRLTVT.

There are a few counts of this clonotype. V gene TRBV12-3 or TRBV12-4 combines with J gene TRBJ2-1, with 10 bases lining up with TRBD1. This CDR3 contains 16 residues. V lost 4 bases to trimming and J lost 6 bases; unmatched junction nucleotides: 9. CDR3 sequence (DNA): TGTGCCAGCAGTTCCCAGGGACAGGGGATAATCAATGAGCAGTTCTTC. Its translation: CASSSQGQGIINEQFF.

The V and J genes are TRBV5-1 and TRBJ2-1, with 14 bases that match TRBD2. Germline trimming cut 0 bases from V and 10 bases from J; bases unmatched to any gene: 6. The germline CDR1 and CDR2 sequences are SGHRS and YFSETQ. CDR3 length: 16 amino acids. The CDR3 region is CASSLAGLAGGLEQFF. CDR3 nucleotide sequence: TGCGCCAGCAGCTTGGCCGGACTAGCGGGGGGCCTAGAGCAGTTCTTC. Filled out from reference TRBV5-1 and TRBJ2-1, the complete variable domain reads KAGVTQTPRYLIKTRGQQVTLSCSPISGHRSVSWYQQTPGQGLQFLFEYFSETQRNKGNFPGRFSGRQFSNSRSEMNVSTLELGDSALYLCASSLAGLAGGLEQFFGPGTRLTVL.

This clonotype was seen a handful of times. DNA of the CDR3: TGTGCCAGCAGTCAGGACAGGGTGGGTGCTGGCTACACCTTC. It translates to CASSQDRVGAGYTF. The chain recombines TRBV2 with TRBJ1-2, with TRBD1 matching 8 bases. Germline trimming cut 5 bases from V and 7 bases from J; bases unmatched to any gene: 9. CDR1 SNHLY and CDR2 FYNNEI come from the germline V gene. The CDR3 contains 14 residues.

In this sample, this clonotype turned up many times. The chain combines TRBV29-1 with TRBJ1-2; a possible D gene is TRBD1 (5 bases). Germline values: CDR1 SQVTM, CDR2 ANQGSEA. V shed 0 bases and J shed 4 bases, with 12 bases lying between them. The CDR3 loop spans 14 amino acids. In nucleotides, the CDR3 is TGCAGCGTTGAAGATCCGGACAAGGGCTATGGCTACACCTTC. Protein: CSVEDPDKGYGYTF.

With regard to this clonotype: The CDR3 end shows no conserved phenylalanine or tryptophan, and so a read error is likely. The chain links TRBV27 to TRBJ1-6; D ambiguous. Trimming removed 7 bases at V and 8 bases at J, with 9 bases between. Germline CDR1 and CDR2: MNHEY and SMNVEV (reference sequence). This CDR3 is 12 amino acids long. CDR3 sequence reads: CASKRLDSPLHL. In DNA, the CDR3 is TGTGCCAGCAAGAGGTTGGATTCACCCCTCCACTTG.

This clonotype showed up many times. V is TRBV12-3 or TRBV12-4 and J is TRBJ1-1; the D is unclear. V dropped 4 bases and J dropped 1 base, with 10 bases sitting between them. This CDR3 spans 14 amino acids. The CDR3 here is CASSSGPRNTEAFF. CDR3 in DNA: TGTGCCAGCAGTTCCGGACCTCGGAACACTGAAGCTTTCTTT.

This clonotype was observed a handful of times. The chain links TRBV29-1 to TRBJ2-1; possibly TRBD1 or TRBD2 for D (5 bases each). The V gene lost 4 bases and the J gene lost 5 bases, with 21 bases spanning the gap. Germline V CDR1 and CDR2: SQVTM, ANQGSEA. The CDR3 length is 16 residues. The CDR3 region has the DNA TGCAGCGTTGTCTTGGGACGAGCTGGGCCGAACAATGAGCAGTTCTTC. It yields the protein CSVVLGRAGPNNEQFF.

The chain employs TRBV18 and TRBJ2-2; D unclear. Looked up from germline, CDR1 is KGHSH and CDR2 is LQKENI. This CDR3 comprises 16 residues. V lost 3 bases and J lost 1, with 12 bases in between. CDR3 in amino acids: CASSPYQRMNTGELFF. Written as DNA, the CDR3 is TGTGCCAGCTCACCCTACCAAAGGATGAACACCGGGGAGCTGTTTTTT.

In DNA form, the CDR3 reads TGTGCCATCAGTACGGGGGGGAACACAGATACGCAGTATTTT. It yields the protein CAISTGGNTDTQYF. V gene TRBV10-3 combines with J gene TRBJ2-3; 8 bases match TRBD2. V shed 5 bases and J 2 bases; nucleotides not matched to a gene: 3. This CDR3 region has 14 residues. Germline assignment: CDR1 ENHRY and CDR2 SYGVKD.

The table lists this clonotype with a few counts. The chain is built from TRBV29-1 and TRBJ2-7, with TRBD2 identical over 8 bases. CDR3 length: 15 amino acids. The germline V gene has CDR1 SQVTM and CDR2 ANQGSEA. V gave up 3 bases and J gave up 0 bases; unmatched junction bases: 7. The CDR3 spells CSVEIARGGSYEQYF. As DNA, the CDR3 is TGCAGCGTTGAGATAGCTCGGGGGGGCTCCTACGAGCAGTACTTC.

The chain joins TRBV7-9 to TRBJ2-1; 9 bases align to TRBD1. This CDR3 has 14 amino acids. Germline assignment: CDR1 SEHNR and CDR2 FQNEAQ (reference sequence). The V and J ends lost 5 bases and 6 bases, in that order; junction bases with no gene match: 5. The DNA for the CDR3 is TGTGCCAGCAGCCCCGACAGGGGGTTCAATGAGCAGTTCTTC. This translates into CASSPDRGFNEQFF. Looking up the rest from reference TRBV7-9 and TRBJ2-1 gives the full variable domain: DTGVSQNPRHKITKRGQNVTFRCDPISEHNRLYWYRQTLGQGPEFLTYFQNEAQLEKSRLLSDRFSAERPKGSFSTLEIQRTEQGDSAMYLCASSPDRGFNEQFFGPGTRLTVL.

This clonotype appeared a few times. The V call is TRBV19, the J call TRBJ2-7; D perhaps matches TRBD1 (5 bases). Trimming removed 11 bases at V and 6 bases at J, with 20 bases between. The germline gives CDR1 LNHDA, CDR2 SQIVND (reference sequence). CDR3 length equals 13 residues. CDR3 sequence: CASARTTTSEQYF. CDR3 coding DNA: TGTGCCTCGGCCAGGACAACAACCTCCGAGCAGTACTTC.

In this sample, this clonotype turned up a few times. The V and J genes are TRBV19 and TRBJ1-1; tentative D call: TRBD1 (6 bases). The germline V gene has CDR1 LNHDA and CDR2 SQIVND (reference sequence). This CDR3 region has 14 residues. V lost 6 bases to trimming and J lost 3 bases, with 14 bases between them. CDR3 sequence (DNA): TGTGCCAGTAGGGCTGACAGGACCCACACTGAAGCTTTCTTT. This codes for CASRADRTHTEAFF.

This clonotype was seen a handful of times. This rearrangement joins TRBV11-2 to TRBJ1-2; D gene uncertain. This CDR3 comprises 13 residues. Germline values: CDR1 SGHAT, CDR2 FQNNGV. With 3 bases removed from V and 2 bases from J, the gap between germline ends came to 7 bases. This chain's CDR3 is CASSFTKNYGYTF. The CDR3 DNA reads as TGTGCCAGCAGCTTTACGAAAAACTATGGCTACACCTTC. The whole variable domain, remainder taken from reference TRBV11-2 and TRBJ1-2, is EAGVAQSPRYKIIEKRQSVAFWCNPISGHATLYWYQQILGQGPKLLIQFQNNGVVDDSQLPKDRFSAERLKGVDSTLKIQPAKLEDSAVYLCASSFTKNYGYTFGSGTRLTVV.

This clonotype occurred a few times. The V and J genes are TRBV7-2 and TRBJ2-4, with D possibly matching TRBD2 (6 bases). The CDR3 is made up of 16 amino acids. The germline gives CDR1 SGHTA, CDR2 FQGNSA. V gave up 5 bases and J gave up 3 bases, with 17 bases separating them. CDR3 DNA: TGTGCCAGCAGCCAATCCCCGGGGGTGGGCAAAAACATTCAGTACTTC. The encoded protein is CASSQSPGVGKNIQYF.

About this clonotype: A read error is likely, as this CDR3 ends without the conserved phenylalanine or tryptophan. It is unclear where the CDR3 begins or ends on the DNA, so no DNA is shown, and the CDR3 is as TCRdb lists it. The chain is built from TRBV7-8 and TRBJ2-2. In germline, CDR1 is SGHVS, CDR2 FQNEAQ. The CDR3 contains 14 residues when both ends are counted. The CDR3 is CASRVNTNTGEMFC.

This clonotype appeared a few times. This chain joins TRBV12-3 or TRBV12-4 and TRBJ2-3; D may be TRBD1 (5 bases). This CDR3 comprises 14 residues. The germline V and J ends were trimmed by 6 bases and 6 bases, with 16 bases remaining between them. CDR3 in amino acids: CASRGAGSSDTQYF. The CDR3 bases are TGTGCCAGCAGGGGTGCAGGGTCTTCCGATACGCAGTATTTT.

With respect to this clonotype: Just one base apart from a much larger clone, this may be a read error. The V and J genes are TRBV7-2 and TRBJ1-5, with D possibly TRBD1 on 5 matching bases. CDR3 size: 15 residues. Germline V CDR1 and CDR2: SGHTA, FQGNSA. The CDR3 sequence is CASSPGWGVDQPRHF. The CDR3 DNA reads as TGTGCCAGCAGCCCAGGGTGGGGGGTGGATCAGCCCCGGCATTTT. The full variable domain, in which reference TRBV7-2 and TRBJ1-5 provide the parts outside the CDR3, is GAGVSQSPSNKVTEKGKDVELRCDPISGHTALYWYRQSLGQGLEFLIYFQGNSAPDKSGLPSDRFSAERTGGSVSTLTIQRTQQEDSAVYLCASSPGWGVDQPRHFGDGTRLSIL.

The chain couples TRBV10-3 to TRBJ2-7, with D perhaps TRBD1 or TRBD2 (5 bases each). The CDR3 contains 11 residues. The V end lost 10 bases, the J end lost 6 bases, and 13 bases lay between the germline ends. Germline V gene lookup returns CDR1 ENHRY and CDR2 SYGVKD. This CDR3 is CATGTGSEQYF. CDR3 in DNA: TGTGCCACCGGGACGGGGTCCGAGCAGTACTTC.

This clonotype was observed a few times. The chain couples TRBV6-2 or TRBV6-3 to TRBJ1-1; TRBD1 matches 8 bases. V dropped 5 bases and J dropped 6; count of bases not matched to a gene: 5. The germline V gene has CDR1 MNHEY and CDR2 SVGEGT. The CDR3 covers 13 residues. DNA of the CDR3: TGTGCCAGCAGTCCAGGGGGCGCGGCTGAAGCTTTCTTT. Amino acids: CASSPGGAAEAFF.

The chain combines TRBV25-1 with TRBJ2-3; the D gene is possibly TRBD2 (6 bases). The germline V gene encodes CDR1 MGHDK and CDR2 SYGVNS. The V and J ends lost 6 bases and 0 bases respectively, with 13 bases between them. The CDR3 is 15 residues long. The CDR3 region is CASSRRGISTDTQYF. CDR3 DNA: TGTGCCAGCAGCCGACGGGGGATTAGCACAGATACGCAGTATTTT.